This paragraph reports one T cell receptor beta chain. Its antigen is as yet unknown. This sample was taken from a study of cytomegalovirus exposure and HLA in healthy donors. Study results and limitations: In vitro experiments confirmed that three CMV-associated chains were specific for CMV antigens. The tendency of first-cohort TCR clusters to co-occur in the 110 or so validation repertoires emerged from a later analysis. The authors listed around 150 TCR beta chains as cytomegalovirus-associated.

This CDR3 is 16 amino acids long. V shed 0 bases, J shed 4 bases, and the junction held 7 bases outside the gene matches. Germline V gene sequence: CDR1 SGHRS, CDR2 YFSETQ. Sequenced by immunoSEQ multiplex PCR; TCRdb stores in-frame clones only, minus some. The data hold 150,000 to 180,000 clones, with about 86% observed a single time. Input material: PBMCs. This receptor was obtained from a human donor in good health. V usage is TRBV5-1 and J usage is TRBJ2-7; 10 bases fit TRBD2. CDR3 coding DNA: TGCGCCAGCAGCTTGGCCGGGACTAGCGAATTGTACGAGCAGTACTTC. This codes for CASSLAGTSELYEQYF.